The rows below give T cell receptor beta chains drawn from one sample of a study of cytomegalovirus exposure and HLA in healthy donors. The assay was immunoSEQ multiplex PCR, and TCRdb's table has in-frame clones only and misses some. The sample lists about 130,000 clones, about 90% occurring once. Sequencing input: PBMCs. The origin of the receptors is a young woman in good health and CMV-seropositive. CDR3s include the opening cysteine and the closing phenylalanine or tryptophan. The D gene is left open where the match is weak. Expanded clones get a size class; other rows say once, few or many, or leave the size out.

j_call,clone_size,d_call,v_call,cdr3_aa,cdr3_nt
TRBJ1-5,.,.,TRBV5-1,CASSLGQAGQPQHF,TGCGCCAGCAGCTTGGGGCAGGCAGGACAGCCCCAGCATTTT
TRBJ2-1,once,TRBD1,TRBV7-9,CASSSWDRSYNEQFF,TGTGCCAGCAGCTCTTGGGACAGAAGTTACAATGAGCAGTTCTTC
TRBJ2-5,.,.,TRBV4-1,CASSQPGKGEETQYF,TGCGCCAGCAGCCAACCCGGGAAGGGGGAAGAGACCCAGTACTTC
TRBJ1-1,.,TRBD1,TRBV27,CASREDRVGPEAFF,TGTGCCAGCAGAGAAGACAGGGTCGGCCCTGAAGCTTTCTTT
TRBJ1-2,.,.,TRBV7-9,CASSLGPGPNYGYTF,TGTGCCAGCAGCTTAGGGCCAGGCCCTAACTATGGCTACACCTTC
TRBJ2-7,.,TRBD1,TRBV27,CASKSTGGLDEQYF,TGTGCCAGCAAATCGACAGGGGGCCTGGACGAGCAGTACTTC
TRBJ2-3,.,TRBD2,TRBV28,CASSTGLGPDTQYF,TGTGCCAGCAGTACGGGACTAGGCCCAGATACGCAGTATTTT
TRBJ1-4,.,.,TRBV6-1,CASRTLQTTNEKLFF,TGTGCCAGCAGAACTTTACAGACAACTAATGAAAAACTGTTTTTT
TRBJ2-3,.,TRBD2,TRBV5-1,CASSQGTSGSGDTQYF,TGCGCCAGCAGCCAAGGGACTAGCGGGTCTGGAGATACGCAGTATTTT
TRBJ2-7,.,.,TRBV27,CASSLLRDKNKLEQYF,TGTGCCAGCAGTTTGTTACGGGACAAAAATAAATTGGAGCAGTACTTC
TRBJ2-1,.,.,TRBV10-1,CASSRGTAYNEQFF,TGCGCCAGCAGCCGCGGGACAGCCTACAATGAGCAGTTCTTC